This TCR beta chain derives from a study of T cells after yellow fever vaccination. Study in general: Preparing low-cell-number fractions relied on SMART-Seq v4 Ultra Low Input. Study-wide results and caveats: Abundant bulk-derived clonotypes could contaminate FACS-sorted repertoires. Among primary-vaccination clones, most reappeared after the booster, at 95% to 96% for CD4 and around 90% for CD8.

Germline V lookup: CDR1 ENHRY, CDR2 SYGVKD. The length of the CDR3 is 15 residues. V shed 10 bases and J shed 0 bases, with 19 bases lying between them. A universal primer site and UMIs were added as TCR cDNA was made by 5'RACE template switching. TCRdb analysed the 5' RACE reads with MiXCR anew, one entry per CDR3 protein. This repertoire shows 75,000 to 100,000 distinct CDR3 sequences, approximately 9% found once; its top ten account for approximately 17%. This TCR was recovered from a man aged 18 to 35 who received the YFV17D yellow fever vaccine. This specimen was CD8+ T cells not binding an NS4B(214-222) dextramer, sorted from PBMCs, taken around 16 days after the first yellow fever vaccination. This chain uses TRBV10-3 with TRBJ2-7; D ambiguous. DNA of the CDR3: TGTGCCACCGATCCAGCCGGGCCCTACTCCTACGAGCAGTACTTC. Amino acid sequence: CATDPAGPYSYEQYF.